What follows is one T cell receptor beta chain and its context. Its specificity is not known. This specimen comes from a study of T cell responses to AZD1222 COVID-19 vaccine. Regarding the study as a whole: Repertoires were collected only later (after the peak T cell response had occurred). As reported, nearly half of all spike-specific TCRs target variant regions that are unmutated. Donor demographics were predominantly white British with a female majority; clonal diversity may be underestimated. Spike-wide vaccine-associated CD4 TCRs dominated at 160-218 and 743-854.

TCRdb's table, derived via immunoSEQ multiplex PCR, lists solely in-frame clones and lacks some. The table lists some 89,000 clones, 85% to 90% of them singletons, with around 4.5% in the top ten. The receptor's source is an adult in good health. The sample here was peripheral blood, taken on day 0 of MenACWY control vaccination.

CDR3 protein: CASSLFQLGLGSTGELFF. The CDR3 nucleotides read TGTGCCAGCAGCCTATTCCAACTGGGACTAGGTTCCACCGGGGAGCTGTTTTTT. This chain uses TRBV7-2 with TRBJ2-2; TRBD2 agrees at 8 bases. Germline CDR1 and CDR2: SGHTA and FQGNSA. This CDR3 spans 18 amino acids. J was trimmed by 4 bases and V by 5 bases; bases with no gene match: 15.